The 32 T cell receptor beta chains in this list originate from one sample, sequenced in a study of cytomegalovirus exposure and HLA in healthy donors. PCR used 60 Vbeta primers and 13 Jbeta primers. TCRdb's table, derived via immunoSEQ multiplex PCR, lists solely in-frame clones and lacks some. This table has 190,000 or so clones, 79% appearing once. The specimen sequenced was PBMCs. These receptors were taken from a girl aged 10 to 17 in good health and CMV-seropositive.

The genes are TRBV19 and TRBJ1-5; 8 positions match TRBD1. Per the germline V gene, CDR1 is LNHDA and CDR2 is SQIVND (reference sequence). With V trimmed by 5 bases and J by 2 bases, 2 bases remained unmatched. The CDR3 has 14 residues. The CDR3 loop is CASSPGQGNQPQHF. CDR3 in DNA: TGTGCCAGTAGTCCGGGACAGGGCAATCAGCCCCAGCATTTT.

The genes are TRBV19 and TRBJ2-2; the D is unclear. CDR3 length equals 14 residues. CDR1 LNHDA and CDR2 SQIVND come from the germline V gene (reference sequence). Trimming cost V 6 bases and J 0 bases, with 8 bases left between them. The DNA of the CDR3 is TGTGCCAGTAGCAGGTCCCCGAACACCGGGGAGCTGTTTTTT. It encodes CASSRSPNTGELFF. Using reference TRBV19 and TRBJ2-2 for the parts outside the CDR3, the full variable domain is DGGITQSPKYLFRKEGQNVTLSCEQNLNHDAMYWYRQDPGQGLRLIYYSQIVNDFQKGDIAEGYSVSREKKESFPLTVTSAQKNPTAFYLCASSRSPNTGELFFGEGSRLTVL.

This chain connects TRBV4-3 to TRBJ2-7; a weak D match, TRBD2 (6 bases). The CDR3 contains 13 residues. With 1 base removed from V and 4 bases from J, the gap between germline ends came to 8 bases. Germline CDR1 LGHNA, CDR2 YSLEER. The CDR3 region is CASSQGGEYEQYF. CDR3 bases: TGCGCCAGCAGCCAAGGGGGGGAGTACGAGCAGTACTTC.

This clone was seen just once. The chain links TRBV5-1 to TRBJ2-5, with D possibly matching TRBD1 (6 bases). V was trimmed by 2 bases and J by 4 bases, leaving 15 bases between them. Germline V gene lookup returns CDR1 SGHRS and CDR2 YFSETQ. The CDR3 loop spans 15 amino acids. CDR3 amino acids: CASSFGTPRGETQYF. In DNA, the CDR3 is TGCGCCAGCAGCTTCGGGACACCTCGGGGAGAGACCCAGTACTTC. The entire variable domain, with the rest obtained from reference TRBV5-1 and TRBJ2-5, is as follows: KAGVTQTPRYLIKTRGQQVTLSCSPISGHRSVSWYQQTPGQGLQFLFEYFSETQRNKGNFPGRFSGRQFSNSRSEMNVSTLELGDSALYLCASSFGTPRGETQYFGPGTRLLVL.

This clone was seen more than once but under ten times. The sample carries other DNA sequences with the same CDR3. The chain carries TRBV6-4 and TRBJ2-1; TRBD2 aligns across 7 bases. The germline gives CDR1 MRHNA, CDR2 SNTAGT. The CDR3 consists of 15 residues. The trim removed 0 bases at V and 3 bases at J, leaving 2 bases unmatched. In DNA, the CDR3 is TGTGCCAGCAGTGACTCCGGCGGGGGCTACAATGAGCAGTTCTTC. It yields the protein CASSDSGGGYNEQFF.

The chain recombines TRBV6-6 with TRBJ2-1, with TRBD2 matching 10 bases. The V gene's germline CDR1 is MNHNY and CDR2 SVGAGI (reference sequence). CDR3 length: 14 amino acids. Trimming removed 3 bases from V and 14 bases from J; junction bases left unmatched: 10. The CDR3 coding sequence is TGTGCCAGCAGTTATACGGGACTAGCGCCTCCGAAGTTCTTC. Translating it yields CASSYTGLAPPKFF.

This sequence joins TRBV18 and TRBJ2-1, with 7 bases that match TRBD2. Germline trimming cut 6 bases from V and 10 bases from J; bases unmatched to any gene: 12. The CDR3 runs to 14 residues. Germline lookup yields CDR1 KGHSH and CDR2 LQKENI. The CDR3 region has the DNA TGTGCCAGCTCTCCTAGGGGAGGGACTGAGGAGCAGTTCTTC. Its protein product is CASSPRGGTEEQFF.

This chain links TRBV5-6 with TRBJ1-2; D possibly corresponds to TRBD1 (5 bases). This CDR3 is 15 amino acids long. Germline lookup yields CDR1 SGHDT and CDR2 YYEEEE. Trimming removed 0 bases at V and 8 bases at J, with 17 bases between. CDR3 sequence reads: CASSLASGGIIGYTF. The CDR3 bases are TGTGCCAGCAGCTTGGCCTCGGGGGGGATAATAGGCTACACCTTC.

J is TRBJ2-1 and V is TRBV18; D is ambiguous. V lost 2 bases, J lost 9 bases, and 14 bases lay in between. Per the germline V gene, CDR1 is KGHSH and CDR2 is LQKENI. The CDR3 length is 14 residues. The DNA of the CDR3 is TGTGCCAGCTCACCAACTACGCTTACCGGTGAGCAGTTCTTC. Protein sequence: CASSPTTLTGEQFF.

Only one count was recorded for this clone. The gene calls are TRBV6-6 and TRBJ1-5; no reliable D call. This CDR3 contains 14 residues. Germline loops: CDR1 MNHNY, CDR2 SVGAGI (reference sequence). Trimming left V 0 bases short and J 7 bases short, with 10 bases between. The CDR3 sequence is CASSYSNVGQPQHF. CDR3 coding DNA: TGTGCCAGCAGTTACTCAAATGTGGGCCAGCCCCAGCATTTT.

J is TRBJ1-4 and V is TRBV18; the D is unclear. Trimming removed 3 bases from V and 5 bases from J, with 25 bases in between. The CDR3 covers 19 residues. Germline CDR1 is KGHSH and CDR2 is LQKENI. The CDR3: CASSPLLGLQRGGNEKLFF. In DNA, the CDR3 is TGTGCCAGCTCACCCCTCCTGGGCCTTCAACGGGGTGGGAATGAAAAACTGTTTTTT.

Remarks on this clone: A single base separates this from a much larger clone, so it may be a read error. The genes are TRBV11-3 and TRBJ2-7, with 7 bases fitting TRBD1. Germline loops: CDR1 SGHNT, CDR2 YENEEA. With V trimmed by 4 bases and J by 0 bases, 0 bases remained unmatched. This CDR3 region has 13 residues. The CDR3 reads CASSWDSSYEQYF. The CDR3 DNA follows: TGTGCCAGCAGCTGGGACAGCTCCTACGAGCAGTACTTC.

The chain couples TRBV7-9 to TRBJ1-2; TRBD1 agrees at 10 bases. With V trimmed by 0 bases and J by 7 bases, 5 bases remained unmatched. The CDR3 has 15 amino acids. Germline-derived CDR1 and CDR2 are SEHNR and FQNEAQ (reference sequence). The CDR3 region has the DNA TGTGCCAGCAGCTTAGCCTTGACAGGGGGCCGTGGCTACACCTTC. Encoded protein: CASSLALTGGRGYTF.

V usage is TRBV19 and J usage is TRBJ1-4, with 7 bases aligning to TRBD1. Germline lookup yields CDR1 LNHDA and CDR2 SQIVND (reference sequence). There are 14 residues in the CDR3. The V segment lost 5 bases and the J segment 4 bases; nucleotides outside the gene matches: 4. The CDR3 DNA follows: TGTGCCAGTAGTCCACAGGGGCTTAATGAAAAACTGTTTTTT. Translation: CASSPQGLNEKLFF.

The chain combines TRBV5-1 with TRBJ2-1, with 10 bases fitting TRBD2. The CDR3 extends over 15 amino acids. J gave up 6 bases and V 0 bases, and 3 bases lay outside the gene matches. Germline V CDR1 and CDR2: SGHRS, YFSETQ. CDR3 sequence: CASSLATSGANEQFF. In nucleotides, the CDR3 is TGCGCCAGCAGCTTGGCAACTAGCGGGGCCAATGAGCAGTTCTTC.

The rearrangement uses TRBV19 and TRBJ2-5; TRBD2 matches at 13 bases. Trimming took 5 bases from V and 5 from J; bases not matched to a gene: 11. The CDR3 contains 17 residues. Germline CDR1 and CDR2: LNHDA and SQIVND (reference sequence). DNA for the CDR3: TGTGCCAGTAGTCCTACTAGCGGGGGGGCCCTGGTGGAGACCCAGTACTTC. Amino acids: CASSPTSGGALVETQYF.

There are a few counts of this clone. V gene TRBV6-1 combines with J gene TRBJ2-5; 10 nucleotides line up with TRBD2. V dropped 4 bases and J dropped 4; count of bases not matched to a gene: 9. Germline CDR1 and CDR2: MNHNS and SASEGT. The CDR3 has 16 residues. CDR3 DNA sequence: TGTGCCAGCAGTGTTCTAGCGGGGGCCTGGGGAGAGACCCAGTACTTC. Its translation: CASSVLAGAWGETQYF.

In nucleotides, the CDR3 is TGTGCCACCAGCCTCTCGGGCGGGAGGGCGGAAGAGACCCAGTACTTC. It yields the protein CATSLSGGRAEETQYF. V usage is TRBV15 and J usage is TRBJ2-5; 9 bases map to TRBD2. Losses at the gene ends were 5 bases for V and 3 bases for J; bases not matched to a gene: 10. CDR3 size: 16 residues. The germline gives CDR1 LNHNV, CDR2 YYDKDF (reference sequence).

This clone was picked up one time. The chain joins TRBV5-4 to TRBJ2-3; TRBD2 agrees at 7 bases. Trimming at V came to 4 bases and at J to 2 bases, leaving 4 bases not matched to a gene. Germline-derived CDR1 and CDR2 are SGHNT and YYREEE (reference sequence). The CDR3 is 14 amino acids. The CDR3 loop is CASSGGDVTDTQYF. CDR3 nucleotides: TGTGCCAGCAGCGGGGGGGACGTCACAGATACGCAGTATTTT.

The CDR3 DNA is TGTGCCTGGAGTTTCAGATCCTACGAGCAGTACTTC. Translation: CAWSFRSYEQYF. V is TRBV30 and J is TRBJ2-7, with D uncertain. Germline V CDR1 and CDR2: GTSNPN, SVGIG (reference sequence). Deletions cut 2 bases from V and 1 base from J, with 6 bases between. The CDR3 totals 12 residues.

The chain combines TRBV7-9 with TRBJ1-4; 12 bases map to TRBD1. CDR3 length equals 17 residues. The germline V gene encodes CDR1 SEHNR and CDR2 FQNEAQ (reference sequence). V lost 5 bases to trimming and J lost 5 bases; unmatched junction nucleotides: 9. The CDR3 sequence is CASSPRDRGRWNEKLFF. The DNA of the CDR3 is TGTGCCAGCAGCCCAAGGGACAGGGGGCGATGGAATGAAAAACTGTTTTTT.

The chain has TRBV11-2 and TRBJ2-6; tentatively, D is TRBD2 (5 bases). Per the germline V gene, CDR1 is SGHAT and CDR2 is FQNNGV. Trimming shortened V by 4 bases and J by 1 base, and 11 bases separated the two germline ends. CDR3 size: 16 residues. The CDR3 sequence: CASSSLRVSGANVLTF. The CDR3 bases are TGTGCCAGCAGCTCCTTGCGGGTTTCTGGGGCCAACGTCCTGACTTTC.

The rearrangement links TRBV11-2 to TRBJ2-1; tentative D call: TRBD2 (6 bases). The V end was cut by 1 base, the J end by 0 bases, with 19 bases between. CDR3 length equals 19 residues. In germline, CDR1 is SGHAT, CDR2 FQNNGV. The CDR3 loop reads CASSLGLRLGPSSYNEQFF. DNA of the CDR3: TGTGCCAGCAGCTTAGGTCTCCGACTAGGCCCGAGCTCCTACAATGAGCAGTTCTTC.

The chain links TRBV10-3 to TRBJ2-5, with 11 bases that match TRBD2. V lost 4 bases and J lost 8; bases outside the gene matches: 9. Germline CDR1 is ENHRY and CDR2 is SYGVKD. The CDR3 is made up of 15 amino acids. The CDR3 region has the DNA TGTGCCATCAGTGCGGAGGGACTAGCGGTGGACACCCAGTACTTC. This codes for CAISAEGLAVDTQYF.

The chain's CDR3 is CASSYRLAGLKNIQYF. CDR3 nucleotides: TGTGCCAGCAGTTACCGGCTAGCGGGGCTAAAAAACATTCAGTACTTC. The J gene is TRBJ2-4, the V gene TRBV6-5, with 9 bases fitting TRBD2. Per the germline V gene, CDR1 is MNHEY and CDR2 is SVGAGI. The CDR3 sequence is 16 residues long. The V segment lost 2 bases and the J segment 4 bases; nucleotides outside the gene matches: 6.

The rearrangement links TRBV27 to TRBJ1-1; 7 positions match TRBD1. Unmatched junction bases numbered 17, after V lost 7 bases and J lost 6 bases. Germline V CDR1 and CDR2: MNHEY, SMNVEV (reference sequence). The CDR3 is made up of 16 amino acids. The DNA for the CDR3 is TGTGCCAGCACAGCGACAGGGCCTTTTGAACCCCCTGAAGCTTTCTTT. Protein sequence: CASTATGPFEPPEAFF.

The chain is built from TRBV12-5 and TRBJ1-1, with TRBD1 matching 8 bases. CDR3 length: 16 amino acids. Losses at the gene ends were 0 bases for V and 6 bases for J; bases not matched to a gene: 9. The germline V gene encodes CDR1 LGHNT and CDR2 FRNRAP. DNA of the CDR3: TGTGCTAGTGGTTTGGTTTATGGACAGGGAGTGGCTGAAGCTTTCTTT. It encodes CASGLVYGQGVAEAFF.

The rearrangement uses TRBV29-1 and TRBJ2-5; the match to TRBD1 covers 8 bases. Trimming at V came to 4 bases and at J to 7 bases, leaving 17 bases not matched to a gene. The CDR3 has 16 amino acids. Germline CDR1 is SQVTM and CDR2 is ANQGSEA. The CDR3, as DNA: TGCAGCGTTGTATACGGAGGACAGGGCTTGGAGGGGACCCAGTACTTC. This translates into CSVVYGGQGLEGTQYF.

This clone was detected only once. The DNA for the CDR3 is TGTGCCAGCAGTCCCGGGCCAGGGTCCTTCTACGAGCAGTACTTC. Its translation: CASSPGPGSFYEQYF. The genes are TRBV27 and TRBJ2-7; D perhaps matches TRBD1 (5 bases). The germline gives CDR1 MNHEY, CDR2 SMNVEV (reference sequence). The CDR3 is 15 amino acids. V was shortened by 5 bases and J by 3 bases, with 17 bases between the two germline ends.

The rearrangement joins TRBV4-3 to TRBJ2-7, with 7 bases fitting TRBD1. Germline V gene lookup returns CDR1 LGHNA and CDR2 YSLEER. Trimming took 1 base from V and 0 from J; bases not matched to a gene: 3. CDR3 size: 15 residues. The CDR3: CASSQGTGLSYEQYF. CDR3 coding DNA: TGCGCCAGCAGCCAAGGGACAGGCCTCTCCTACGAGCAGTACTTC.

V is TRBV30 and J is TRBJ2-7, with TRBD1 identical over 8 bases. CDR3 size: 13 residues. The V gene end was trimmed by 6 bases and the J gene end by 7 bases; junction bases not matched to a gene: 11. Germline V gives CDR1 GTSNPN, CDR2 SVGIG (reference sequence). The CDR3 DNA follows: TGTGCCTGCGTCCCGACAGGGGCGCGTGAGCAGTACTTC. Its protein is CACVPTGAREQYF.

The CDR3 is CASREQTSGGALFKETQYF. The CDR3 DNA sequence: TGTGCCAGCAGAGAACAAACTAGCGGGGGGGCCTTGTTTAAAGAGACCCAGTACTTC. V and J are TRBV6-1 and TRBJ2-5; 13 nucleotides match TRBD2. The trim removed 6 bases at V and 3 bases at J, leaving 16 bases unmatched. The CDR3 has 19 residues. Germline-derived CDR1 and CDR2 are MNHNS and SASEGT.